Described below is a single T cell receptor beta chain sequence and its context. This sample was included in a study of PD-L1 blockade in urothelial cancer. About the research overall: From 0 to 3 prior chemotherapy regimens had been given to the patients. Blood samples had a median of 141,255 T cells.

The V and J ends lost 6 bases and 2 bases, in that order; junction bases with no gene match: 8. Germline V lookup: CDR1 SGHRS, CDR2 YFSETQ. CDR3 length: 15 amino acids. TCRdb keeps only in-frame clones here, not all; method: immunoSEQ multiplex PCR. The table lists about 57,000 clones, roughly 86% of them singletons. The TCR comes from a man aged 45 to 65 with urothelial cancer. The rearrangement links TRBV5-1 to TRBJ2-5; 9 bases align to TRBD2. This material consisted of PBMCs, taken around atezolizumab (anti-PD-L1) treatment. The DNA for the CDR3 is TGCGCCAGCAAGGGACTAGCAATAATACAAGAGACCCAGTACTTC. Translating gives CASKGLAIIQETQYF.